The entry below describes one TCR beta chain. Antigen unknown. Primed by a sample-barcoded 5' primer and a J-beta primer mix, a second PCR proceeded for roughly 6 to 12 cycles. Every molecule of cDNA carried a tag from a template-switch adaptor with 12 random nucleotides. TCRdb used MiXCR to reprocess the 5' RACE reads, holding one entry per CDR3 protein. The repertoire holds 1.5 million to 2 million distinct CDR3 sequences, roughly 43% seen once, with roughly 23% in the top ten. Deletions cut 9 bases from V and 4 bases from J, with 18 bases between. This CDR3 is 14 amino acids long. From germline, CDR1 is SSHAT and CDR2 FNYEAQ (reference sequence). The data were obtained in a study of blood T cells in healthy people across ages. Findings and limits, study-wide: Fewer expanded clones and more diversity marked long-lived versus aged donors. From one million sequenced T cells, diversity estimates were lower bounds. TCR beta diversity per million T cells fell roughly linearly with age.

The sequenced sample consisted of blood. The gene calls are TRBV7-7 and TRBJ2-5; D is unresolved. This receptor was obtained from a human donor in good health. The chain's CDR3 is CASFRPGPGETQYF. Written as DNA, the CDR3 is TGTGCCAGTTTCAGACCTGGACCGGGAGAGACCCAGTACTTC.